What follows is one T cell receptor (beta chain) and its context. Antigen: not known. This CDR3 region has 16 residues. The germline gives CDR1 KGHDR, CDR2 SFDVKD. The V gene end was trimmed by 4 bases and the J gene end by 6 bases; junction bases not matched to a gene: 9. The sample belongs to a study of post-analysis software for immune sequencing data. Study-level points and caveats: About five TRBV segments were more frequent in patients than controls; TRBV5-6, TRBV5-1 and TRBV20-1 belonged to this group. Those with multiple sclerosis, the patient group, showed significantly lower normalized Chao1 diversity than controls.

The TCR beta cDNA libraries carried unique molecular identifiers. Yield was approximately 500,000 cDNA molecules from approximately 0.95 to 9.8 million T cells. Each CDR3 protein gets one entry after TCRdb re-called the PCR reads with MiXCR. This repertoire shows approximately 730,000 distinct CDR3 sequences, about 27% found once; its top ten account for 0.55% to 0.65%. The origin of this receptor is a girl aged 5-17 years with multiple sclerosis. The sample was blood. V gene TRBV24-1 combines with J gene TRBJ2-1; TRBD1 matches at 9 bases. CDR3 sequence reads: CATSEPDRTGVNEQFF. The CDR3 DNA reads TGTGCCACCAGTGAACCGGACAGGACAGGGGTCAATGAGCAGTTCTTC.